This T cell receptor (beta chain) was found in a study of long-term antiretroviral therapy in people with HIV. Study-level findings and limits: CDR3 length ranges were narrower in HIV repertoires than in controls. Diversity rose after ART but stayed below transplant donor controls. Pre-ART clonal expansion yielded clones that dominated the repertoire at all time points.

Investigators performed immunoSEQ version v3.0 at survey level. Sequencing was performed with immunoSEQ multiplex PCR; in TCRdb, only in-frame clones are kept and a portion is missing. The sample holds about 29,000 clones, approximately 95% seen once. As to this clone: What it recognizes is unknown.

Germline V gives CDR1 LGHNA, CDR2 YNFKEQ. V shed 0 bases and J 4 bases; nucleotides not matched to a gene: 8. The length of the CDR3 is 16 residues. The clonotype was recovered from a man younger than 45 with HIV. Sample: unsorted PBMCs, taken 5.3 years after starting antiretroviral therapy. This chain joins TRBV4-2 and TRBJ2-7, with TRBD2 identical over 8 bases. The CDR3 sequence is CASSQEGSGTTYEQYF. CDR3 bases: TGTGCCAGCAGCCAAGAGGGTAGCGGGACCACTTACGAGCAGTACTTC.